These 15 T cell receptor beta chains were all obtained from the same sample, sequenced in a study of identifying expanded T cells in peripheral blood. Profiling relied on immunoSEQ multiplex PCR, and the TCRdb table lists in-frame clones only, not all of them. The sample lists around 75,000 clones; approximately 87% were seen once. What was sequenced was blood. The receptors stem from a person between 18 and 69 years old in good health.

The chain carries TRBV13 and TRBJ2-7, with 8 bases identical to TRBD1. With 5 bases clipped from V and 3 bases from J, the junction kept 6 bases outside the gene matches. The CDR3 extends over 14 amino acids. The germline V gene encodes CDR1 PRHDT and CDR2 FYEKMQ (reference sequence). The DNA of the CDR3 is TGTGCCAGCAGCCCCGGACAGGGATACTACGAGCAGTACTTC. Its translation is CASSPGQGYYEQYF.

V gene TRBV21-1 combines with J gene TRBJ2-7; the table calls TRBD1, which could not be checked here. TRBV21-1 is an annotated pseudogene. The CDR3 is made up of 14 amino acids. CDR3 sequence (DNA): TGTGCCAGCAGCCACCCGGGACAGGGGGACGAGCAGTACTTC. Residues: CASSHPGQGDEQYF.

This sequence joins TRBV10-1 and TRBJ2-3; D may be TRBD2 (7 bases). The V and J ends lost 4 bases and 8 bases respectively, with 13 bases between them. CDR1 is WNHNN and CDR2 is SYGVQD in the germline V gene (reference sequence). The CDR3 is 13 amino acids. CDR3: CASSVHREGTQYF. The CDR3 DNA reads TGCGCCAGCAGTGTCCACAGGGAGGGTACGCAGTATTTT.

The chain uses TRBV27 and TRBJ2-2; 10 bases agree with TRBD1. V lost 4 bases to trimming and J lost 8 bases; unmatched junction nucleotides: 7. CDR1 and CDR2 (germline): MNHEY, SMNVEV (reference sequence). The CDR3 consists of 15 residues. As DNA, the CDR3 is TGTGCCAGCAGTTCCTCCGGGACAGGGGTTGGGGAGCTGTTTTTT. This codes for CASSSSGTGVGELFF.

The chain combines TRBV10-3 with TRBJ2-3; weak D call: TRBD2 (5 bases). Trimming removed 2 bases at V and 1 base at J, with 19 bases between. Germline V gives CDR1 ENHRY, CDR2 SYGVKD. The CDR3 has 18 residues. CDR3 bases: TGTGCCATCAGTGAGGGGATCGCCGGGGTATTGGGCACAGATACGCAGTATTTT. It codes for CAISEGIAGVLGTDTQYF.

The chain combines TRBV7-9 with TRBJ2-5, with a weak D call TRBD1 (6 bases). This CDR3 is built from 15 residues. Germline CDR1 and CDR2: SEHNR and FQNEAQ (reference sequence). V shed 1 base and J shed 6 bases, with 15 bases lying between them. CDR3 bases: TGTGCCAGCAGCTTAGTCAGGGGATCTGGAAAGACCCAGTACTTC. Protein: CASSLVRGSGKTQYF.

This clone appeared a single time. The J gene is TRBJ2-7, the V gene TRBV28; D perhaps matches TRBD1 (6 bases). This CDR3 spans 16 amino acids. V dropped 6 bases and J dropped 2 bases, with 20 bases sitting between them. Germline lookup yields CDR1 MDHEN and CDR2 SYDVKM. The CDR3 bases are TGTGCCAGCAGCCCATACAGGGTCTCTAGTCCCTACGAGCAGTACTTC. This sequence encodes CASSPYRVSSPYEQYF.

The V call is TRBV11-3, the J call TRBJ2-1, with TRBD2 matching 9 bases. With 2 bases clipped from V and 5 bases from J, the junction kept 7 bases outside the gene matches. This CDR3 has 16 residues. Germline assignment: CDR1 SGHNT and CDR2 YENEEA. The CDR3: CASSLNAGGPDNEQFF. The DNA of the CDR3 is TGTGCCAGCAGCTTAAATGCGGGGGGGCCTGACAATGAGCAGTTCTTC.

Here the CDR3 reads CASRSRQGLREKLFF. The CDR3 DNA is TGTGCAAGTCGCTCCCGACAGGGCTTGCGAGAAAAACTGTTTTTT. The chain links TRBV12-2 to TRBJ1-4; TRBD1 is the table's D call and was not checked against the DNA. TRBV12-2 is reported as a pseudogene. CDR3 length equals 15 residues.

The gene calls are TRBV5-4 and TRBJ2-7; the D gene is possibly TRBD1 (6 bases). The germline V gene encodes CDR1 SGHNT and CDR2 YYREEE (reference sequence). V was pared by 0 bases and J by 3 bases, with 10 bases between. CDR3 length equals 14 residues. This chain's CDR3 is CASSLDRAYYEQYF. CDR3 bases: TGTGCCAGCAGCTTGGACAGGGCATACTACGAGCAGTACTTC.

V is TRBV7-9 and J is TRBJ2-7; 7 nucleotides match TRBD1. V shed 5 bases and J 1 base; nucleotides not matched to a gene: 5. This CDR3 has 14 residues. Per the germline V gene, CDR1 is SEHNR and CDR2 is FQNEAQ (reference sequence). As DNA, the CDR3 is TGTGCCAGCAGCGTGAACAGGGGATCCTACGAGCAGTACTTC. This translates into CASSVNRGSYEQYF.

The CDR3 loop is CATSRDRGTDTQYF. Written as DNA, the CDR3 is TGTGCCACCAGCAGAGACAGGGGCACAGATACGCAGTATTTT. The chain couples TRBV15 to TRBJ2-3, with D possibly matching TRBD1 (5 bases). CDR1 is LNHNV and CDR2 is YYDKDF in the germline V gene (reference sequence). CDR3 size: 14 residues. V lost 0 bases, J lost 1 base, and 5 bases lay in between.

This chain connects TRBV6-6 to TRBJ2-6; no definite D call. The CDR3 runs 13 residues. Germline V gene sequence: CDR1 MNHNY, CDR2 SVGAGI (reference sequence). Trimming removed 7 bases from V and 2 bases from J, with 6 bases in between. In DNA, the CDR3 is TGTGCCAGCATGTTGGCTGGGGCCAACGTCCTGACTTTC. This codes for CASMLAGANVLTF.

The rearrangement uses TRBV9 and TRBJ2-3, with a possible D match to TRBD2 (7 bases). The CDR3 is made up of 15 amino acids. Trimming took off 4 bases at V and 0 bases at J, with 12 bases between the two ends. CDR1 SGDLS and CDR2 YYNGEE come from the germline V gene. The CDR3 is CASSRGGGSTDTQYF. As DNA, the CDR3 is TGTGCCAGCAGCAGGGGGGGCGGGAGCACAGATACGCAGTATTTT.

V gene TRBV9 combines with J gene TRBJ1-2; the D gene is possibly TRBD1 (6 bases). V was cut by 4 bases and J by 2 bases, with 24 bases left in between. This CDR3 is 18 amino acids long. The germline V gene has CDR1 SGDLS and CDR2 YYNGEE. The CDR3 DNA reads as TGTGCCAGCAGCTCTCCAAGGGGGGGAGAGGAGACGAACTATGGCTACACCTTC. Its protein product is CASSSPRGGEETNYGYTF.